The following is a T cell receptor beta chain sequence with its context. The antigen it recognizes is unknown. Base qualities are missing; no much larger clone stands one base away. The cohort consisted of some 730 healthy bone marrow donors. All cohort members were sampled while nominally healthy, although unrecorded immune exposures were likely present. The donor was CMV seropositive and was included in the group of some 290 seropositive cohort members. Each donor provided a peripheral blood sample, and peripheral blood mononuclear cells were used for TCR beta sequencing. Genomic DNA extraction from the blood cell samples was performed with the Qiagen DNeasy Blood Extraction Kit. This record belongs to a study of cytomegalovirus exposure and HLA in healthy donors (dated by TCRdb to 2016 to 2017). For context, the study as a whole: In an earlier analysis of roughly 500 of the donors, approximately 260 Gb of sequence data and 90 million to 120 million unique TCR beta sequences from about 179 million T cells were reported. The T cell repertoires of around 670 subjects were profiled by immunosequencing and related to cytomegalovirus serostatus. The study aimed to test whether cataloging public T cell receptors could reveal signatures of past pathogen exposure. Across 300 to 500 genotyped donors of the cohort, an average of approximately 240,000 unique TCR beta nucleotide sequences per donor were sequenced, and 15% to 20% of those sequences were non-productive. Because of strong linkage in the cohort, four to six DR-DQ haplotypes were treated as single units for association and clustering. HLA typing included class I and class II loci at four-digit resolution. An early release that covered roughly 600 HLA-typed donors contained about 300 gigabases of sequencing data and 70 million to 100 million unique TCR sequences. In a later genetic analysis, genome-wide SNP genotypes for about 55% of the roughly 670 donors were used, and that subset was treated as a discovery cohort. In the later analysis, no new phenotypic data were used to find candidate immune exposures; instead, reliance was placed on TCR beta sequences and their occurrence across donors. Donor age, sex, ethnicity and CMV serostatus were collected together with the repertoire data. Besides the first cohort of roughly 700 subjects, a separate validation cohort made up of around 120 different subjects was used. Of the 300 to 400 genotyped donors, about 80% fell in the genetic ancestry cluster associated with self-reported Caucasian donors. The number of typed donors differed by locus: roughly 620-640 for A, B, C, DRB1 and DQB1; some 500 for DQA1; over 600 for DPA1; and about 450 for DPB1. Every discovery cohort repertoire had been produced on one sequencing platform. In an earlier analysis of a few hundred of the donors, high-throughput TCR beta sequencing was used to judge whether each TCR beta V gene segment behaved as functional or pseudogenic. To study patterns of TCR occurrence, a later analysis re-analyzed previously published TCR beta repertoires from 666 donors and added high-resolution HLA genotyping. High-throughput TCR immunosequencing, statistical association of individual TCRs with disease status, and machine learning were combined to predict cytomegalovirus infection status.

The CDR3 covers 14 residues, taking in both the cysteine and the phenylalanine. The read is trimmed to its CDR3 DNA, 42 bases read in frame from base 1. Summary of the overall study and its limitations: In the study, approximately 150 TCR beta chains were listed as associated with cytomegalovirus. A further reported finding was that TCR beta sequences accurately predicted the HLA-A and HLA-B alleles for most subjects in the first cohort. A later analysis found that HLA-associated TCR beta chains were more clonally expanded and had lower generation probabilities than equally common non-associated chains. Because HLA typing was unavailable for some donors at each locus, only the typed subset was used in association tests. The presence/absence analyses assumed that sequencing depth was roughly uniform across donors, and that assumption may not be true. The earlier analysis of approximately 540 of the donors excluded approximately 15 rarely observed V segments, including chromosome 9 orphons, because counts were too low. Correlated functional status among segregating V segments might reflect linkage disequilibrium, but an unknown experimental factor could not be ruled out. Some IMGT-functional V segments, including TRBV6-2 and TRBV6-3, could not be distinguished by the 87-base-pair reads and were therefore excluded. A group of highly shared sequence variants was considered likely to be a technical artifact of the sequencing pipeline. A few of the identified cytomegalovirus-associated TCR beta chains were confirmed in vitro to be specific for cytomegalovirus antigens. Most CMV-associated TCR beta chains appeared to be HLA-restricted in a later analysis, and the HLA associations seemed to be driven largely by CMV exposure. In this cohort, only TCR beta chains were sequenced, and detectable features were limited by the absence of alpha or paired-chain data. While some public TCRs were present in many individuals, most TCR sequences turned up only very rarely across donors. In a later analysis, several top co-occurrence clusters were reported to appear linked to parvovirus B19, influenza, CMV and Epstein-Barr virus. A later genetic analysis associated a missense DCLRE1C variant with V-gene and J-gene trimming of TCR beta chains, and an independent cohort replicated the association. The authors suggested that the approach could potentially be generalized to other disease states and immunological phenotypes. In an earlier analysis of under 600 of the donors, most TCR beta V segments were observed in productive rearrangements about 87% or about 30% of the time, broadly matching IMGT annotations. Compared with the approximately 600-donor mean, donors in an Asian-associated ancestry cluster had fewer N-insertions in productive TCRs, according to a later genetic analysis. For the cohort, immune exposure information was limited to CMV serostatus. According to a later analysis, TCR association rates differed among HLA loci, with DRB1 alleles showing the most associated TCRs and HLA-C alleles showing the fewest. In both the original and validation cohorts, the classifier was reported to diagnose cytomegalovirus status with high specificity and sensitivity. When HLA alleles, especially DR and DQ, strongly co-occurred, attributing TCR associations to individual alleles was difficult. Specific HLA alleles were associated with 15,000 to 20,000 TCR beta sequences at a false discovery rate of 0.05 in a later analysis.

The library was obtained by the immunoSEQ multiplex PCR assay. The multiplex PCR relied on a mix of 60 forward primers for TCR Vbeta segments and 13 reverse primers for TCR Jbeta segments. Amplification of the CDR3 region of rearranged TCR beta genes was performed with a multiplex PCR assay on genomic DNA. The amplified TCR beta libraries were sequenced on the Illumina HiSeq System as 87-base-pair reads. Under the source paper's analysis protocol: In a later analysis, 80 million or so unique TCR beta chains were counted across the roughly 670 repertoires, and some 10 million of these chains were shared by at least two donors. A nearest-neighbor algorithm error-corrected the raw reads and collapsed the reads into unique sequences, merging closely related sequences to remove PCR and sequencing errors. To assign V, D and J gene segments, CDR3 sequences were aligned to IMGT reference sequences. For a sequence to be retained, a match of at least six nucleotides was required to both a V gene segment and a J gene segment. Rearrangements were called productive when the CDR3 lacked stop codons and stayed in frame with V and J; all others were non-productive. CDR3 was defined according to IMGT convention as the region running from the second conserved V-encoded cysteine to the conserved J-encoded phenylalanine. In an earlier analysis of roughly 580 of the donors, sequences lacking an unambiguous match to a single V gene segment were excluded. An earlier analysis of about 600 of the donors called V segments functional above 56.7% productive rearrangements and segregating when the between-donor standard deviation exceeded 5%. To diagnose cytomegalovirus status from the catalog of TCR beta chain sequences, a statistical classification framework was built. A later analysis assigned V and J genes by comparing TCR nucleotide sequences with IMGT/GENE-DB human TR gene sequences. The TCRdist pipeline was used in a later analysis to assign CDR3 sequences and most-parsimonious VDJ recombination scenarios. In a later analysis, every TCR beta chain was defined by the combination of its CDR3 amino acid sequence and its V-gene family, and reads without a unique V-gene family were dropped. To address suspected cross-contamination and a sequencing artifact, a later analysis removed approximately 600 highly shared, low-generation-probability nucleotide sequences. In a later analysis, a clonal expansion index for each public chain was calculated from normalized within-repertoire ranks of inferred template counts. In a later analysis, generation probabilities were computed using a VDJ recombination model fitted to out-of-frame rearrangements, and the results were checked against IGoR. In a later analysis, TCR-TCR, TCR-HLA and TCR-CMV co-occurrence was scored with hypergeometric tests, and a repertoire-size bias correction was applied to TCR pairs. To estimate false discovery rates, a later analysis permuted the HLA or CMV assignments 20 times. In a later analysis, co-occurring TCRs were grouped using DBSCAN, and TCRdist sequence similarity was added for clustering within HLA-allele-positive subsets. Repertoires with fewer than 30,000 or more than 120,000 public chains, plus five repertoires with anomalous nucleotide sharing, were excluded from co-occurrence clustering. TCRdb re-hosts the immuneACCESS table, in-frame sequences only. Its copies lack some clones; in the studies checked, an unresolved V gene accounts for under half of them, and the cause for the rest is not known. V and J calls plus clone size are reproduced from that table; the DNA served to infer D and trimming. The sample table contains fewer than 150,000 clones; only one count was recorded for roughly 70% of them. The ten biggest clones cover roughly 8.7% of the sample.

The clonotype comes from a man between 18 and 29 years old in good health and CMV-seropositive. Recombination connected TRBV21-1 to TRBJ1-5. TRBV21-1 is described as a pseudogene. The sequencing sample was made of PBMCs. The DNA sequence is as follows: TGTGCCAGCAGCAAAGCGCGGGGGCATCAGCCCCAGCATTTT. Its protein product is CASSKARGHQPQHF.